This T cell receptor beta chain derives from a study of blood T cell repertoires in COVID-19. On the study more broadly: The United States, Italy and Spain supplied acute and convalescent COVID-19 samples.

The table came from immunoSEQ multiplex PCR; TCRdb's copy has only in-frame clones and leaves some out. The table shows 150,000 or so clones, with 70% to 90% occurring only once. The CDR3 runs 14 residues. Per germline, CDR1 LNHDA and CDR2 SQIVND (reference sequence). Trimming left V 1 base short and J 4 bases short, with 10 bases between. V gene TRBV19 combines with J gene TRBJ1-1; TRBD1 might be the D (5 bases). Sequences were obtained from peripheral blood. This sequence originates from a man in his sixties with active or convalescent COVID-19. The CDR3 protein is CASSIGRVGTEAFF. DNA of the CDR3: TGTGCCAGTAGTATAGGCAGGGTGGGCACTGAAGCTTTCTTT.